Shown below are 8 T cell receptor beta chains from a single sample sequenced in a study of cytomegalovirus exposure and HLA in healthy donors. With 60 Vbeta and 13 Jbeta primers, the PCR was carried out. Assay used: immunoSEQ multiplex PCR; TCRdb lists only in-frame clones, some missing. This repertoire shows 140,000 or so clones, about 70% found once; its top ten account for about 4.5%. Specimen: PBMCs. These receptors originate from a man aged 60 to 75 in good health and CMV-seronegative.

J is TRBJ1-1 and V is TRBV27, with TRBD1 matching 11 bases. J gave up 4 bases and V 4 bases, and 2 bases lay outside the gene matches. Germline values: CDR1 MNHEY, CDR2 SMNVEV (reference sequence). The CDR3 runs to 14 residues. CDR3 nucleotides: TGTGCCAGCAGTTGGGACAGGGGGAGCACTGAAGCTTTCTTT. Translated, it gives CASSWDRGSTEAFF.

The gene calls are TRBV29-1 and TRBJ2-7; 9 bases are shared with TRBD1. This CDR3 is built from 13 residues. Germline CDR1 reads SQVTM; CDR2 reads ANQGSEA. V lost 3 bases and J lost 6; bases outside the gene matches: 6. CDR3 region: CSVEDRGLGEQYF. CDR3 in DNA: TGCAGCGTTGAGGACAGGGGATTGGGCGAGCAGTACTTC.

The rearrangement joins TRBV29-1 to TRBJ2-5; 11 bases are a match to TRBD2. Germline assignment: CDR1 SQVTM and CDR2 ANQGSEA. CDR3 length: 18 amino acids. V lost 6 bases and J lost 1; bases outside the gene matches: 16. The CDR3 sequence is CSVSGLADPKVAQETQYF. CDR3 nucleotide sequence: TGCAGCGTCTCGGGACTAGCGGACCCTAAGGTCGCCCAAGAGACCCAGTACTTC.

The sample holds a few counts of this clone. The chain recombines TRBV10-3 with TRBJ2-3; D is possibly TRBD2 (6 bases). The V and J ends lost 3 bases and 0 bases respectively, with 16 bases between them. Per the germline V gene, CDR1 is ENHRY and CDR2 is SYGVKD. The CDR3 length is 17 residues. The CDR3 loop reads CAISDGLRSGSTDTQYF. DNA for the CDR3: TGTGCCATCAGTGATGGGCTTCGGAGCGGGAGCACAGATACGCAGTATTTT.

This chain uses TRBV10-1 with TRBJ2-7; 8 positions match TRBD2. The trim removed 6 bases at V and 4 bases at J, leaving 8 bases unmatched. The CDR3 spans 14 residues. Per germline, CDR1 WNHNN and CDR2 SYGVQD (reference sequence). The CDR3 loop reads CASRGGGRRYEQYF. CDR3 in DNA: TGCGCCAGCAGGGGGGGCGGGAGGAGATACGAGCAGTACTTC.

This chain links TRBV5-1 with TRBJ1-1, with TRBD1 matching over 8 bases. The CDR3 extends over 16 amino acids. Germline-derived CDR1 and CDR2 are SGHRS and YFSETQ. Losses at the gene ends were 0 bases for V and 3 bases for J; bases not matched to a gene: 7. The CDR3 loop reads CASSLGMDRVDTEAFF. In DNA form, the CDR3 reads TGCGCCAGCAGCTTGGGGATGGACAGGGTGGACACTGAAGCTTTCTTT.

The genes are TRBV2 and TRBJ1-5; D perhaps matches TRBD1 (5 bases). The CDR3 loop spans 14 amino acids. The germline gives CDR1 SNHLY, CDR2 FYNNEI. Between the trimmed V and J ends, which lost 1 base and 4 bases, there was a span of 8 bases. For the CDR3, the DNA is TGTGCCAGCAGTGAAGGGACATCGAATCAGCCCCAGCATTTT. Its protein product is CASSEGTSNQPQHF.

Only a few counts were recorded for this clone. The chain couples TRBV6-6 to TRBJ1-1; D possibly corresponds to TRBD1 (5 bases). The CDR3 contains 14 residues. V was pared by 4 bases and J by 3 bases, with 12 bases between. Germline CDR1 reads MNHNY; CDR2 reads SVGAGI (reference sequence). DNA of the CDR3: TGTGCCAGCAGTTTCAGGGACTGGGACACTGAAGCTTTCTTT. Translating gives CASSFRDWDTEAFF.